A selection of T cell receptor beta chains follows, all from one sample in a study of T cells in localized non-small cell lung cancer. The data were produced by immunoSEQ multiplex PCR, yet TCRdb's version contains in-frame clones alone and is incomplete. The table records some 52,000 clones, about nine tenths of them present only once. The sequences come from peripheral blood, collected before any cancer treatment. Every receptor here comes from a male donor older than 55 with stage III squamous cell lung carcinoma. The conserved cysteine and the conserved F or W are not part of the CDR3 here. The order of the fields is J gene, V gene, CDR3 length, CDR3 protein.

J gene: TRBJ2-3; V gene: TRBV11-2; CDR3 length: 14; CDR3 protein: ASSRSGLGSTDTQY
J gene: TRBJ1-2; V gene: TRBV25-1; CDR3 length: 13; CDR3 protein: ASSEFTGINDGYT
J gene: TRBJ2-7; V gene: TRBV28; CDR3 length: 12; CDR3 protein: ASSPGPGGYEQY
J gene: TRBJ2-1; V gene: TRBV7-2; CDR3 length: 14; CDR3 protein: ASSFPSGSGGNEQF
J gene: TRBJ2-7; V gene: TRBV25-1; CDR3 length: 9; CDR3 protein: ASSDRYEQY
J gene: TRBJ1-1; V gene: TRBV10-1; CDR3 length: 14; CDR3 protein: ASSESGRDKNTEAF
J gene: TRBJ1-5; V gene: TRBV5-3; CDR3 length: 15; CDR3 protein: ARSLKPDRGRGQPQH
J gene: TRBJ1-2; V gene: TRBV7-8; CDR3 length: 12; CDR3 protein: ASSLGGQGGGYT
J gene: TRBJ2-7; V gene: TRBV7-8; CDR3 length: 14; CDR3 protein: ASSIIRGISSYEQY
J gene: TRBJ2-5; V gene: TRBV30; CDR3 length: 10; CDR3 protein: AWSGSRETQY
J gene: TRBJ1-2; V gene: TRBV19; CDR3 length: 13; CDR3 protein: ASSAEGQGTAGYT
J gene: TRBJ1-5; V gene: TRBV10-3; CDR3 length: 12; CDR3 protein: AISWDGVGSPQH
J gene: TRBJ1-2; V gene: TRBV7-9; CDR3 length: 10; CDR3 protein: ASSLNKGSYT
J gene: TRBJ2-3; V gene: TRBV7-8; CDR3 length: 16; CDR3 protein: ASSAQLAGISSTDTQY
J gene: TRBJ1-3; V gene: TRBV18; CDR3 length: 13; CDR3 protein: ASSPRQASGNTIY
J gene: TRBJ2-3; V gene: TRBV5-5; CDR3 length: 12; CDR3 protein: ASSWGTGVDTQY
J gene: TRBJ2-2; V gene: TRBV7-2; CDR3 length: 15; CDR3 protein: ASSQTRDGLYTGELF
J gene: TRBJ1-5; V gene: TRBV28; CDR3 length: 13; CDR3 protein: ASGGGTGGNQPQH
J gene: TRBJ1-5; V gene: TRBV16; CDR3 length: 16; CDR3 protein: ASSQLGQGQRGNQPQH
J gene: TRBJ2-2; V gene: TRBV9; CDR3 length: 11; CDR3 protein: ASSVTNTGELF
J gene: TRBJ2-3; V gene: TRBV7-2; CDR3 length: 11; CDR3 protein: ASRLAGGDTQY
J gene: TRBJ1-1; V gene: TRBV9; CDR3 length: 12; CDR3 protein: ASSVGLGDTEAF
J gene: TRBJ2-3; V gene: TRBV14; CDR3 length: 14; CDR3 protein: ASSQGERIRTDTQY
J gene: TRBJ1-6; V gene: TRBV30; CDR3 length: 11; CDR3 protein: AWSVLSGTPLH
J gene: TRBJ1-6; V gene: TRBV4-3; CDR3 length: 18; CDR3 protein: ASSRIDGAGASSYNSPLH
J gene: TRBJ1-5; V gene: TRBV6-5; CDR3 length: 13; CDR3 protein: ASSYAPGGFQPQH
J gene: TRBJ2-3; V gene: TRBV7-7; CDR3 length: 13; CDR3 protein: ASSLDRGGTDTQY
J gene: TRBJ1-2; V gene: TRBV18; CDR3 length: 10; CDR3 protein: ASSPVGGGYT
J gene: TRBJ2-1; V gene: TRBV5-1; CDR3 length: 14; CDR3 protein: ASSLWGTTSYNEQF
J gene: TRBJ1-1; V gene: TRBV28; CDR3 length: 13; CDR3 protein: ASSLGARGHTEAF
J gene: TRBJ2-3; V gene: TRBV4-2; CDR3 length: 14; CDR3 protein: ASSQTYWGDTDTQY
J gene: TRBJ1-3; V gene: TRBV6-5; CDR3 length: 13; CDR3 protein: ASRDQGASGNTIY
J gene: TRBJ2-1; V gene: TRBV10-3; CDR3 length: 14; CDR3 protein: AISGTSGRAVNEQF
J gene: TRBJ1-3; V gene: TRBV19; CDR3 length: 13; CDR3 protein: ASDGLIRSGNTIY
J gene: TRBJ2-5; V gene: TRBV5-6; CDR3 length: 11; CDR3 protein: ASSGDRRETQY
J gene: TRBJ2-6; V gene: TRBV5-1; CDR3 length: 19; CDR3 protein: ASSFPWTSGSQSSGANVLT
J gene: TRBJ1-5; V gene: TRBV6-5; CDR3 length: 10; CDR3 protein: ASSSGPSPQH
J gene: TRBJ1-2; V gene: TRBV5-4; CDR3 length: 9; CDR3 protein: ASSLGNGYT
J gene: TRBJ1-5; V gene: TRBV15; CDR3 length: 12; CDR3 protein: ASGQRGSNQPQH